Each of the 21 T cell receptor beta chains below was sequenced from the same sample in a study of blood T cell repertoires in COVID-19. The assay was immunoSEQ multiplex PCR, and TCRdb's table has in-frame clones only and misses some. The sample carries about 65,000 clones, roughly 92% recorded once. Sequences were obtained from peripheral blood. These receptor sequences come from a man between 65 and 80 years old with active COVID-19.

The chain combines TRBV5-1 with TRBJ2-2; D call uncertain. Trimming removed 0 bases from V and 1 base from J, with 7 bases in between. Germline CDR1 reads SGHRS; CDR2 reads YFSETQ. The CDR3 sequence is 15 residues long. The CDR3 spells CASSLDTKNTGELFF. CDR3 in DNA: TGCGCCAGCAGCTTGGACACAAAGAACACCGGGGAGCTGTTTTTT.

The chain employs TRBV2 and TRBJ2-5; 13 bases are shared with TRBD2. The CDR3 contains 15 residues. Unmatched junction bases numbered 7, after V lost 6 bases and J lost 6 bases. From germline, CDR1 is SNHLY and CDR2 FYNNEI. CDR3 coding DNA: TGTGCCAGCAGGCCAACTAGCGGGGGGGCCAAGACCCAGTACTTC. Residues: CASRPTSGGAKTQYF.

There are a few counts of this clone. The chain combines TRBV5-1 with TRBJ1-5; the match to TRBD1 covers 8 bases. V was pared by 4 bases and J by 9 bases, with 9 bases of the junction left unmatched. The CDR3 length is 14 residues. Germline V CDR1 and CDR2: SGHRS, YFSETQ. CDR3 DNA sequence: TGCGCCAGCAGCGAAGGACAGGGTTTTGCGCCCCAGCATTTT. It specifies CASSEGQGFAPQHF.

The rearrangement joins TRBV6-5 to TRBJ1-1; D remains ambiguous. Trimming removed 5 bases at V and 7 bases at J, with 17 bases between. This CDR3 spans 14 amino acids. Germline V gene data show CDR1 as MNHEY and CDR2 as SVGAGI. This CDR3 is CASSRREPGNEAFF. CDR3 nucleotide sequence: TGTGCCAGCAGTCGACGGGAACCAGGCAATGAAGCTTTCTTT.

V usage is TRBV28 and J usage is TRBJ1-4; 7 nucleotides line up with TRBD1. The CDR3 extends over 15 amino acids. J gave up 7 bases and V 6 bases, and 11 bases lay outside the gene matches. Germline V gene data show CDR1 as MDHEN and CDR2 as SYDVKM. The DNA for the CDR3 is TGTGCCAGCAGGACTACGTCCTCAGGGGGTGAAAAACTGTTTTTT. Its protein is CASRTTSSGGEKLFF.

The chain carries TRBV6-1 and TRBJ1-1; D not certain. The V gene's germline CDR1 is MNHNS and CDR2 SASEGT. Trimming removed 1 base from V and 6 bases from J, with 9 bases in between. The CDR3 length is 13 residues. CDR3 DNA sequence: TGTGCCAGCAGTGAAGATCCACAGTCTGAAGCTTTCTTT. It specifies CASSEDPQSEAFF.

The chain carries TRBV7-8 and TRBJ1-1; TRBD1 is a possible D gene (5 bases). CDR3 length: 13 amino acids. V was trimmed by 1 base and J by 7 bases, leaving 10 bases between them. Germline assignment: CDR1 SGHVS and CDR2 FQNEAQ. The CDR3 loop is CASSLVVGGEAFF. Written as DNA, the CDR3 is TGTGCCAGCAGCTTAGTTGTGGGGGGTGAAGCTTTCTTT.

CDR3 sequence reads: CSVPEGTGGFWDGYTF. The CDR3 coding sequence is TGCAGCGTCCCGGAGGGGACAGGGGGCTTTTGGGATGGCTACACCTTC. The chain employs TRBV29-1 and TRBJ1-2, with 12 nucleotides matching TRBD1. The CDR3 is made up of 16 amino acids. Germline lookup yields CDR1 SQVTM and CDR2 ANQGSEA. Losses at the gene ends were 6 bases for V and 6 bases for J; bases not matched to a gene: 14.

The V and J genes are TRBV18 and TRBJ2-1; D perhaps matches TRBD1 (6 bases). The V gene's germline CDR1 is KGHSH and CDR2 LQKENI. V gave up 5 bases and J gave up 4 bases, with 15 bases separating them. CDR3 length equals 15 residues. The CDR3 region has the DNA TGTGCCAGCTCATCAACCGGGACACTGTACAATGAGCAGTTCTTC. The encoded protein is CASSSTGTLYNEQFF.

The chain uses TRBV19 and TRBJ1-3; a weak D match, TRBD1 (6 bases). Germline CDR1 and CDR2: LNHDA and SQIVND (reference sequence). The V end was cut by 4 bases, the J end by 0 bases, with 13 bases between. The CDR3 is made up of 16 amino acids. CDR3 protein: CASSTTGQFSGNTIYF. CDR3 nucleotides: TGTGCCAGTAGTACCACAGGGCAGTTCTCTGGAAACACCATATATTTT.

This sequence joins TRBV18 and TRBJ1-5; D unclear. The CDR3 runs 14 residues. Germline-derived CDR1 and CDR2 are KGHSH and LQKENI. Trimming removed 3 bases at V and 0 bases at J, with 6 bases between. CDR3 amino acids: CASSPTNSNQPQHF. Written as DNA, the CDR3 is TGTGCCAGCTCACCTACTAATAGCAATCAGCCCCAGCATTTT.

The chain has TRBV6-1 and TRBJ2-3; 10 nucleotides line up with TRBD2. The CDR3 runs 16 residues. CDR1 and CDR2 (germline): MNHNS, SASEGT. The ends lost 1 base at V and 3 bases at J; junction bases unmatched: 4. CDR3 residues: CASSEGSGGATDTQYF. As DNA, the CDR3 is TGTGCCAGCAGTGAAGGGAGCGGGGGGGCAACAGATACGCAGTATTTT.

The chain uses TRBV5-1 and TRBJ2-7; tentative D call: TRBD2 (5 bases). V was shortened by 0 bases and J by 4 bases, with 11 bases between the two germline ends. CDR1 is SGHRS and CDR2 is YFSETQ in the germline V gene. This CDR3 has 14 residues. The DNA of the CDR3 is TGCGCCAGCAGCTTGGCCCGGGAAGGTTACGAGCAGTACGTC. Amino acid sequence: CASSLAREGYEQYV.

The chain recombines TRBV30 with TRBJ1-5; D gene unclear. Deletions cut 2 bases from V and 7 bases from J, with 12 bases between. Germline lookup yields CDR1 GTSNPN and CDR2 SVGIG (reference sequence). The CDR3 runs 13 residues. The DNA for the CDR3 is TGTGCCTGGAGTAGGAGCGATGGGCAGCCCCAGCATTTT. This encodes CAWSRSDGQPQHF. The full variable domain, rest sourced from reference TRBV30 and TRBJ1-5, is SQTIHQWPATLVQPVGSPLSLECTVEGTSNPNLYWYRQAAGRGLQLLFYSVGIGQISSEVPQNLSASRPQDRQFILSSKKLLLSDSGFYLCAWSRSDGQPQHFGDGTRLSIL.

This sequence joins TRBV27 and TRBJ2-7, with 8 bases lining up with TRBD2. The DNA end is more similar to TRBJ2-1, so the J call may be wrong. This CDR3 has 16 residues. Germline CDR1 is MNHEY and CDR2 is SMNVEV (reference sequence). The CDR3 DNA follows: TGTGCCAGCAGACCTTCGACTAGCGCGGTCTACAATGAGCAGTTCTTC. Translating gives CASRPSTSAVYNEQFF.

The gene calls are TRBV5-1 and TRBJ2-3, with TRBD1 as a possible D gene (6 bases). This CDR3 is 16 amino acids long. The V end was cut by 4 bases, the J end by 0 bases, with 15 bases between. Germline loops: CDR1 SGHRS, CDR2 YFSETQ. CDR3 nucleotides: TGCGCCAGCAGCACAATAGGACAGACAAGCACAGATACGCAGTATTTT. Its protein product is CASSTIGQTSTDTQYF.

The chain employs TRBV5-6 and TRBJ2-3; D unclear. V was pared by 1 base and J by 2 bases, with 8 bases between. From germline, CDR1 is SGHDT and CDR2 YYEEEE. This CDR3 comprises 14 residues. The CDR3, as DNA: TGTGCCAGCAGCTTGTTTTTAGTCACAGATACGCAGTATTTT. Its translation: CASSLFLVTDTQYF.

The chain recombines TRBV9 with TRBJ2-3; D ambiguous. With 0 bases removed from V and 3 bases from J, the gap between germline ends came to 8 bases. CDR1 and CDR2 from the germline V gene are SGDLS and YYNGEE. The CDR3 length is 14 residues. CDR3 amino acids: CASSVGLETDTQYF. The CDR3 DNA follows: TGTGCCAGCAGCGTAGGTCTAGAGACAGATACGCAGTATTTT. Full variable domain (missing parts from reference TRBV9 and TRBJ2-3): DSGVTQTPKHLITATGQRVTLRCSPRSGDLSVYWYQQSLDQGLQFLIQYYNGEERAKGNILERFSAQQFPDLHSELNLSSLELGDSALYFCASSVGLETDTQYFGPGTRLTVL.

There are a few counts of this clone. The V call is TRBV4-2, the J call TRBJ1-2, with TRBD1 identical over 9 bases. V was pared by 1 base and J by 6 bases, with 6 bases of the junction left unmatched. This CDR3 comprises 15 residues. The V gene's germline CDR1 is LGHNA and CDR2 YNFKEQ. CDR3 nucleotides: TGTGCCAGCAGCCAAGTAGAGGGGACAGGGAATGGCTACACCTTC. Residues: CASSQVEGTGNGYTF.

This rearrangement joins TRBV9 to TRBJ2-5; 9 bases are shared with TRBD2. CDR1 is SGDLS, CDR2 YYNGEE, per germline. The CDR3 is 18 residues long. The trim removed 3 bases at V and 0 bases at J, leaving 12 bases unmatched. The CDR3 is CASSGDDRLAGYQETQYF. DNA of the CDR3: TGTGCCAGCAGCGGGGACGATCGGCTAGCGGGGTACCAAGAGACCCAGTACTTC. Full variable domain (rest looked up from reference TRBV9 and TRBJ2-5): DSGVTQTPKHLITATGQRVTLRCSPRSGDLSVYWYQQSLDQGLQFLIQYYNGEERAKGNILERFSAQQFPDLHSELNLSSLELGDSALYFCASSGDDRLAGYQETQYFGPGTRLLVL.

The CDR3 protein is CASSYTGLATEAFF. The CDR3 DNA follows: TGTGCCAGCAGTTATACAGGCCTGGCCACTGAAGCTTTCTTT. This chain links TRBV6-2 or TRBV6-3 with TRBJ1-1, with D perhaps matching TRBD1 (5 bases). Trimming took off 3 bases at V and 4 bases at J, with 12 bases between the two ends. In germline, CDR1 is MNHEY, CDR2 SVGEGT. The length of the CDR3 is 14 residues.